This T cell receptor (beta chain) was captured by sequencing in a study of blood T cell repertoires in COVID-19. Turning to the study itself: The samples span acute and convalescent COVID-19 from the United States, Italy and Spain.

Profiled with immunoSEQ multiplex PCR; TCRdb holds only in-frame clones, not every one. The repertoire has 260,000 or so clones, around 84% of them found once; the top ten carry 15%. Participant age was 18 to 89 years, and participants resided in fewer than 30 US areas. V lost 3 bases and J lost 5; bases outside the gene matches: 7. Germline-derived CDR1 and CDR2 are MNHNS and SASEGT. CDR3 length equals 14 residues. This rearrangement joins TRBV6-1 to TRBJ2-7, with TRBD1 matching over 7 bases. Source material: PBMCs or T cells enriched from blood (not recorded which). The receptor comes from a man aged 18 to 35 who had recovered from COVID-19. In DNA form, the CDR3 reads TGTGCCAGCAGTGACAGGGGGATTCGCAACGAGCAGTACTTC. Protein sequence: CASSDRGIRNEQYF.